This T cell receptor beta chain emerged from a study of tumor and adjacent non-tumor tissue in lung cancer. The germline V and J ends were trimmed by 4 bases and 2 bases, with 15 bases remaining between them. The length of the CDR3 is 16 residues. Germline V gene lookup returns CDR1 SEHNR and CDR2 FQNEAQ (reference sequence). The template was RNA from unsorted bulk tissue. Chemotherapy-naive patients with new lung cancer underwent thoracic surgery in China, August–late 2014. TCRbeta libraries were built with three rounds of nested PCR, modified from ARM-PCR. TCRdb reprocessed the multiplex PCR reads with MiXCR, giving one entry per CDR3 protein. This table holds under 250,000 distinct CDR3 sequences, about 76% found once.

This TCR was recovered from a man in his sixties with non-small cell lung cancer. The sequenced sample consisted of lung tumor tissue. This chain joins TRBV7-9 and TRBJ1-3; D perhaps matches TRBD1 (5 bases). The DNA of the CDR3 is TGTGCCAGCAGCTCCAATGGGGGGGGAGCTGGAAACACCATATATTTT. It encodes CASSSNGGGAGNTIYF.